This T cell receptor beta chain is from a study of early T cells in non-severe SARS-CoV-2 infection. Study-level background: Chains were unpaired, as sequencing was done on bulk RNA from unsorted whole blood.

In the library, individual cDNA molecules carried attached unique molecular identifiers. MiXCR was run by TCRdb on the 5' RACE reads, yielding one entry per CDR3 protein. The sample holds roughly 35,000 distinct CDR3 sequences, roughly 5.9% seen once. This clonotype was found many times. The CDR3 runs 19 residues. CDR1 and CDR2 from the germline V gene are LGHNA and YNFKEQ. The junction had 13 bases not matched to a gene; V was cut back by 0 bases and J by 2 bases. The sample consisted of whole blood. The clonotype was recovered from an adult who was a healthcare worker with PCR-confirmed SARS-CoV-2 infection or an uninfected control (not recorded which). J is TRBJ2-3 and V is TRBV4-2, with 8 nucleotides matching TRBD2. The DNA for the CDR3 is TGTGCCAGCAGCCAAGACCCCGACGGAGCGGGAGTTGCCACAGATACGCAGTATTTT. It codes for CASSQDPDGAGVATDTQYF.